A single sample is the source of the 28 T cell receptor beta chains below, sequenced in a study of T cell changes during pregnancy in multiple sclerosis. The assay was immunoSEQ multiplex PCR, and TCRdb's table has in-frame clones only and misses some. The data contain tens of thousands of clones, roughly 92% of them singletons. The sample consisted of peripheral blood, taken in the third trimester of pregnancy. These TCRs come from a female donor in good health, enrolled as a control in a pregnancy study.

V gene TRBV30 combines with J gene TRBJ2-1; possibly TRBD1 for D (5 bases). Trimming removed 0 bases at V and 4 bases at J, with 7 bases between. This CDR3 contains 13 residues. The germline CDR1 and CDR2 sequences are GTSNPN and SVGIG (reference sequence). The CDR3 here is CAWSVGAYNEQFF. The CDR3 nucleotides read TGTGCCTGGAGTGTAGGGGCGTACAATGAGCAGTTCTTC.

The rearrangement links TRBV6-1 to TRBJ2-5; TRBD1 agrees at 7 bases. This CDR3 has 17 amino acids. V trimming: 0 bases; J trimming: 14 bases; junction bases outside the gene matches: 21. Germline V gives CDR1 MNHNS, CDR2 SASEGT. The CDR3 coding sequence is TGTGCCAGCAGTGAAGCGATGACAGGGTTGGGAACCTACCCCCCCTACTTC. Its protein is CASSEAMTGLGTYPPYF.

This chain joins TRBV7-3 and TRBJ2-1; TRBD1 aligns across 8 bases. From germline, CDR1 is SGHTA and CDR2 FQGTGA. Trimming took 5 bases from V and 0 from J; bases not matched to a gene: 9. This CDR3 spans 17 amino acids. CDR3 coding DNA: TGTGCCAGCAGCCCCTGGACAGGGCTGAGCTCCTACAATGAGCAGTTCTTC. Translated: CASSPWTGLSSYNEQFF.

V gene TRBV28 combines with J gene TRBJ1-3; maybe TRBD1 (5 bases). Germline values: CDR1 MDHEN, CDR2 SYDVKM. The CDR3 is 19 residues long. V lost 3 bases and J 0 bases, leaving 21 bases between the germline ends. The CDR3 sequence: CASSLGGSKDSFSGNTIYF. CDR3 bases: TGTGCCAGCAGTTTGGGGGGGTCTAAAGACTCTTTCTCTGGAAACACCATATATTTT.

A single count supports this clone. The chain employs TRBV5-1 and TRBJ2-1; 9 positions match TRBD1. The CDR3 length is 15 residues. V was clipped by 4 bases and J by 3 bases; unmatched bases: 5. Germline V gives CDR1 SGHRS, CDR2 YFSETQ. The CDR3 spells CASSITGGDYNEQFF. The CDR3 DNA is TGCGCCAGCAGCATTACAGGGGGCGACTACAATGAGCAGTTCTTC.

This clone has just a few counts. The J gene is TRBJ1-1, the V gene TRBV28, with unresolved D. Germline V gene data show CDR1 as MDHEN and CDR2 as SYDVKM. With 3 bases removed from V and 3 bases from J, the gap between germline ends came to 5 bases. The CDR3 runs to 12 residues. This CDR3 reads CASSFRDTEAFF. As DNA, the CDR3 is TGTGCCAGCAGTTTTCGGGACACTGAAGCTTTCTTT.

This chain links TRBV30 with TRBJ1-6; TRBD1 agrees at 10 bases. Per germline, CDR1 GTSNPN and CDR2 SVGIG (reference sequence). The CDR3 contains 13 residues. V shed 4 bases and J 7 bases; nucleotides not matched to a gene: 1. The CDR3 spells CAWMGQGNSPLHF. CDR3 coding DNA: TGTGCCTGGATGGGACAGGGGAATTCACCCCTCCACTTT.

The rearrangement uses TRBV5-1 and TRBJ2-5, with D perhaps matching TRBD1 (6 bases). V shed 2 bases and J shed 2 bases, with 10 bases lying between them. The CDR3 length is 14 residues. Germline V gene sequence: CDR1 SGHRS, CDR2 YFSETQ. The CDR3 sequence: CASSLRGQQETQYF. In DNA, the CDR3 is TGCGCCAGCAGCTTACGTGGACAGCAAGAGACCCAGTACTTC.

The V call is TRBV7-2, the J call TRBJ1-5, with no clear D. The V end was cut by 1 base, the J end by 4 bases, with 8 bases between. The CDR3 covers 14 residues. Germline CDR1 SGHTA, CDR2 FQGNSA. The CDR3 region has the DNA TGTGCCAGCAGCTTAGGGGCCCTTAATCAGCCCCAGCATTTT. It specifies CASSLGALNQPQHF.

J is TRBJ1-1 and V is TRBV9; possible D gene TRBD1, 5 bases. Germline V gives CDR1 SGDLS, CDR2 YYNGEE. The CDR3 loop spans 15 amino acids. The V gene lost 4 bases and the J gene lost 4 bases, with 17 bases spanning the gap. CDR3 sequence: CASSKKTVMSTEAFF. The CDR3 nucleotides are TGTGCCAGCAGCAAAAAGACAGTAATGAGCACTGAAGCTTTCTTT.

The V call is TRBV5-1, the J call TRBJ2-4; unclear D gene. Germline V gene sequence: CDR1 SGHRS, CDR2 YFSETQ. The CDR3 is 13 amino acids. The V end lost 7 bases, the J end lost 2 bases, and 10 bases lay between the germline ends. As DNA, the CDR3 is TGCGCCAGCGACACCGTCCCCAAAAACATTCAGTACTTC. Translating it yields CASDTVPKNIQYF.

CDR3 amino acids: CASSDRGQGAFHF. CDR3 in DNA: TGTGCCAGCAGTGATAGGGGACAGGGGGCCTTCCACTTT. V is TRBV6-1 and J is TRBJ1-6; TRBD1 aligns across 12 bases. V trimming: 3 bases; J trimming: 17 bases; junction bases outside the gene matches: 5. CDR3 length equals 13 residues. The V gene's germline CDR1 is MNHNS and CDR2 SASEGT.

In its sample, this clone was seen once. J is TRBJ1-5 and V is TRBV6-6, with D tentatively TRBD1 (5 bases). CDR1 and CDR2 from the germline V gene are MNHNY and SVGAGI (reference sequence). Trimming shortened V by 4 bases and J by 5 bases, and 9 bases separated the two germline ends. The CDR3 is 13 residues long. CDR3 nucleotide sequence: TGTGCCAGCAGTTCCCGGGGGGATCAGCCCCAGCATTTT. It specifies CASSSRGDQPQHF.

The gene calls are TRBV7-8 and TRBJ1-1, with D maybe TRBD1 (5 bases). The CDR3 length is 17 residues. Per germline, CDR1 SGHVS and CDR2 FQNEAQ. V lost 4 bases, J lost 0 bases, and 18 bases lay in between. CDR3 region: CASSSTGGARMNTEAFF. The CDR3 DNA is TGTGCCAGCAGCTCCACGGGCGGGGCCCGGATGAACACTGAAGCTTTCTTT.

The gene calls are TRBV11-3 and TRBJ2-1, with 9 bases identical to TRBD2. The CDR3 has 15 amino acids. CDR1 SGHNT and CDR2 YENEEA come from the germline V gene. V shed 2 bases, J shed 4 bases, and the junction held 3 bases outside the gene matches. CDR3 nucleotide sequence: TGTGCCAGCAGCTTAACAGCGGGAGGTTACAATGAGCAGTTCTTC. The encoded protein is CASSLTAGGYNEQFF.

This clone has a single count. The V and J genes are TRBV4-2 and TRBJ2-5, with TRBD2 matching over 14 bases. Germline CDR1 reads LGHNA; CDR2 reads YNFKEQ. V lost 0 bases, J lost 2 bases, and 2 bases stayed unmatched. The CDR3 has 17 amino acids. CDR3 in amino acids: CASSQDGLAGGQETQYF. DNA of the CDR3: TGTGCCAGCAGCCAAGACGGACTAGCGGGAGGACAAGAGACCCAGTACTTC.

The V and J genes are TRBV4-1 and TRBJ2-5, with D maybe TRBD1 (5 bases). The V end was cut by 3 bases, the J end by 5 bases, with 10 bases between. The germline CDR1 and CDR2 sequences are MGHRA and YSYEKL. The length of the CDR3 is 13 residues. The CDR3, as DNA: TGCGCCAGCAGCCACGCAGGGTGGGAGACCCAGTACTTC. Protein sequence: CASSHAGWETQYF.

The V gene is TRBV5-8, the J gene TRBJ1-3, with 8 bases identical to TRBD1. Germline-derived CDR1 and CDR2 are SGHTS and YDEGEE. The CDR3 consists of 14 residues. J was trimmed by 0 bases and V by 9 bases; bases with no gene match: 5. CDR3: CATDRGSSGNTIYF. CDR3 DNA: TGTGCCACCGACAGGGGTTCCTCTGGAAACACCATATATTTT.

The chain has TRBV6-6 and TRBJ2-7, with D possibly TRBD2 on 6 matching bases. Germline loops: CDR1 MNHNY, CDR2 SVGAGI (reference sequence). The CDR3 runs 14 residues. With 2 bases removed from V and 2 bases from J, the gap between germline ends came to 10 bases. CDR3 nucleotides: TGTGCCAGCAGTTACATGGGGGGACCCTACGAGCAGTACTTC. Translated, it gives CASSYMGGPYEQYF.

CDR3 amino acids: CASSFSPSGVNNEQFF. The CDR3 region has the DNA TGTGCCAGCAGCTTCTCGCCTAGCGGTGTAAACAATGAGCAGTTCTTC. This chain connects TRBV5-6 to TRBJ2-1; 7 bases align to TRBD2. Germline CDR1 reads SGHDT; CDR2 reads YYEEEE. V gave up 2 bases and J gave up 5 bases; unmatched junction bases: 10. This CDR3 has 16 residues.

The chain is built from TRBV15 and TRBJ2-2, with D possibly TRBD1 on 6 matching bases. The CDR3 length is 16 residues. Germline V lookup: CDR1 LNHNV, CDR2 YYDKDF (reference sequence). The ends were cut back, 0 bases at V and 5 bases at J, with 13 bases in the middle. CDR3 coding DNA: TGTGCCACCAGCAGAGATTCGGTAGGGACAACCGGGGAGCTGTTTTTT. Amino acids: CATSRDSVGTTGELFF.

This clone appeared a single time. The rearrangement uses TRBV10-1 and TRBJ2-1, with a tentative D call TRBD2 (5 bases). The CDR3 totals 15 residues. Germline-derived CDR1 and CDR2 are WNHNN and SYGVQD (reference sequence). V lost 5 bases and J 1 base, leaving 12 bases between the germline ends. CDR3 nucleotides: TGCGCCAGCAGTCCGGACTCGGGGTCCTACAATGAGCAGTTCTTC. This sequence encodes CASSPDSGSYNEQFF.

The rearrangement uses TRBV6-1 and TRBJ2-5, with TRBD2 as a possible D gene (6 bases). The V gene's germline CDR1 is MNHNS and CDR2 SASEGT. Trimming pared 5 bases from V and 0 bases from J, leaving 10 bases between. The CDR3 spans 14 residues. CDR3 loop: CASSRGNHQETQYF. CDR3 DNA: TGTGCCAGCAGTCGGGGGAATCACCAAGAGACCCAGTACTTC.

The V and J genes are TRBV19 and TRBJ2-3; 8 bases fit TRBD2. CDR3 length equals 16 residues. Germline V gene sequence: CDR1 LNHDA, CDR2 SQIVND (reference sequence). Trimming took 1 base from V and 1 from J; bases not matched to a gene: 4. In DNA form, the CDR3 reads TGTGCCAGTAGTATAGTATCCGGGAGGGGCACAGATACGCAGTATTTT. Translated: CASSIVSGRGTDTQYF.

A single count supports this clone. In nucleotides, the CDR3 is TGTGCCAGCAGCCCGGGACAGCTTATTGGCTACACCTTC. Its protein product is CASSPGQLIGYTF. This chain connects TRBV6-5 to TRBJ1-2; 7 nucleotides agree with TRBD1. V was clipped by 6 bases and J by 7 bases; unmatched bases: 8. There are 13 residues in the CDR3. CDR1 and CDR2 from the germline V gene are MNHEY and SVGAGI.

This clone was seen only once. The chain has TRBV5-4 and TRBJ2-5; TRBD2 aligns across 7 bases. The germline gives CDR1 SGHNT, CDR2 YYREEE (reference sequence). This CDR3 region has 13 residues. Trimming at V came to 4 bases and at J to 5 bases, leaving 5 bases not matched to a gene. CDR3 amino acids: CASSPGGSETQYF. In nucleotides, the CDR3 is TGTGCCAGCAGCCCGGGAGGATCGGAGACCCAGTACTTC.

The chain couples TRBV4-2 to TRBJ1-4; no reliable D call. Looked up from germline, CDR1 is LGHNA and CDR2 is YNFKEQ. This CDR3 comprises 14 residues. The ends were cut back, 2 bases at V and 0 bases at J, with 4 bases in the middle. The DNA for the CDR3 is TGTGCCAGCAGCCAACAGGCAACTAATGAAAAACTGTTTTTT. Translation gives CASSQQATNEKLFF.

The V gene is TRBV7-9, the J gene TRBJ2-7; 8 nucleotides match TRBD2. V lost 4 bases and J lost 9; bases outside the gene matches: 14. Germline V gives CDR1 SEHNR, CDR2 FQNEAQ (reference sequence). The CDR3 spans 15 residues. CDR3 region: CASSSEGGGPRRQYF. The CDR3 coding sequence is TGTGCCAGCAGCTCGGAGGGCGGGGGGCCCCGTAGGCAGTACTTC.